This TCR beta chain was documented in a study of blood T cell repertoires in COVID-19. The wider study: Both acute and convalescent COVID-19 samples were obtained from the United States, Italy and Spain. The analysed material was cDNA or gDNA that came from T cells, B-cell-depleted T cells, or PBMCs.

Unmatched junction bases numbered 18, after V lost 2 bases and J lost 5 bases. Germline V gene lookup returns CDR1 LGHDT and CDR2 YNNKEL (reference sequence). The CDR3 is made up of 18 amino acids. Original methodology: Amplification of reference gene primers was used by the study to estimate nucleated cell counts. Repertoires were generated with immunoSEQ multiplex PCR, while TCRdb's copy carries only in-frame clones and drops some. V, J and clone size derive from that table, while D and trimming were established from the DNA sequence. The sample carries roughly 220,000 clones, less than 90% recorded once. Participants were placed into cohorts based on the clinical history they reported.

The sequenced material came from PBMCs or T cells enriched from blood (not recorded which). This TCR derives from a woman between 40 and 50 years old who had recovered from COVID-19. The chain couples TRBV3-1 (or the pseudogene TRBV3-2) to TRBJ2-7; 7 nucleotides line up with TRBD1. The CDR3: CASSQKERGTDVPHEQYV. The CDR3 coding sequence is TGTGCCAGCAGCCAAAAGGAAAGGGGGACAGACGTACCCCACGAGCAGTACGTC.